Shown below are 17 T cell receptor beta chains from a single sample sequenced in a study of brain T cells in children with intractable seizures. Clones were read by immunoSEQ multiplex PCR, and TCRdb kept only the in-frame ones, dropping some. The table lists 110,000 or so clones, roughly 94% of them singletons. The sample consisted of peripheral blood, taken at surgery. The receptors come from a boy in the first two years of life with hemimegalencephaly and intractable seizures.

The chain has TRBV7-9 and TRBJ1-4; D gene unclear. Germline CDR1 is SEHNR and CDR2 is FQNEAQ (reference sequence). CDR3 length: 14 residues. Trimming took off 1 base at V and 4 bases at J, with 7 bases between the two ends. CDR3 nucleotides: TGTGCCAGCAGCTTAGTATTGGGTAATGAAAAACTGTTTTTT. Its translation is CASSLVLGNEKLFF.

The J gene is TRBJ1-5, the V gene TRBV19; 8 bases agree with TRBD1. CDR1 is LNHDA and CDR2 is SQIVND in the germline V gene (reference sequence). V trimming: 4 bases; J trimming: 7 bases; junction bases outside the gene matches: 12. The CDR3 covers 16 residues. CDR3 bases: TGTGCCAGTAGTAATCCCACGAAAGACAGGGGCCAGCCCCAGCATTTT. Its protein product is CASSNPTKDRGQPQHF.

This clone was seen only once. The chain combines TRBV15 with TRBJ2-1, with D possibly TRBD2 on 6 matching bases. Per the germline V gene, CDR1 is LNHNV and CDR2 is YYDKDF (reference sequence). Trimming stripped 5 bases from V and 2 bases from J, with 10 bases between. The CDR3 is 14 residues long. The CDR3 sequence: CATSAGSTYNEQFF. DNA for the CDR3: TGTGCCACCAGCGCGGGGTCGACCTACAATGAGCAGTTCTTC.

The J gene is TRBJ2-7, the V gene TRBV7-3; no reliable D call. This CDR3 spans 16 amino acids. Germline CDR1 is SGHTA and CDR2 is FQGTGA. V dropped 0 bases and J dropped 4 bases, with 16 bases sitting between them. The CDR3 reads CASSLTPTGFWYEQYF. Here the CDR3 DNA reads TGTGCCAGCAGCTTAACCCCGACTGGGTTCTGGTACGAGCAGTACTTC.

This rearrangement joins TRBV27 to TRBJ2-3, with TRBD2 identical over 13 bases. The germline V gene has CDR1 MNHEY and CDR2 SMNVEV (reference sequence). J was trimmed by 3 bases and V by 6 bases; bases with no gene match: 6. The CDR3 runs to 16 residues. The CDR3, as DNA: TGTGCCAGCAGACCCAAACTAGCGGGAGGGACAGATACGCAGTATTTT. The encoded protein is CASRPKLAGGTDTQYF.

The V call is TRBV7-2, the J call TRBJ2-7, with 9 bases that match TRBD2. The V segment lost 3 bases and the J segment 4 bases; nucleotides outside the gene matches: 4. CDR3 size: 14 residues. Germline V gene lookup returns CDR1 SGHTA and CDR2 FQGNSA. CDR3 in amino acids: CASSFLTSGYEQYF. For the CDR3, the DNA is TGTGCCAGCAGCTTCCTAACTAGCGGGTACGAGCAGTACTTC.

The chain links TRBV12-1 to TRBJ2-1; the listed D gene, TRBD1, was not tested against the DNA. TRBV12-1 is assigned pseudogene status. The CDR3 totals 16 residues. In DNA form, the CDR3 reads TGTGCCAGCCGTGGGTGCCACAGGTTAAACTACAATGAGCAGTTCTTC. Translated, it gives CASRGCHRLNYNEQFF.

V is TRBV7-2 and J is TRBJ1-2; the D is unclear. Germline values: CDR1 SGHTA, CDR2 FQGNSA. There are 13 residues in the CDR3. Between the trimmed V and J ends, which lost 8 bases and 5 bases, there was a span of 15 bases. The CDR3 DNA is TGTGCCAGCGGGCGTTCCCCTGGGTATGGCTACACCTTC. It translates to CASGRSPGYGYTF.

V usage is TRBV3-1 (or the pseudogene TRBV3-2) and J usage is TRBJ2-1; D unclear. The V gene's germline CDR1 is LGHDT and CDR2 YNNKEL (reference sequence). This CDR3 has 15 residues. Trimming shortened V by 2 bases and J by 7 bases, and 15 bases separated the two germline ends. The CDR3 region is CASSQRARLGNEQFF. CDR3 DNA sequence: TGTGCCAGCAGCCAACGAGCACGCCTTGGAAATGAGCAGTTCTTC.

The V call is TRBV27, the J call TRBJ2-7; a weak D match, TRBD2 (6 bases). V was cut by 5 bases and J by 2 bases, with 13 bases left in between. CDR3 length: 14 amino acids. CDR1 and CDR2 (germline): MNHEY, SMNVEV (reference sequence). CDR3 region: CASSGGLGAYEQYF. The CDR3 nucleotides are TGTGCCAGCAGTGGGGGACTCGGGGCCTACGAGCAGTACTTC.

The V and J genes are TRBV16 and TRBJ1-2; no definite D call. V was shortened by 0 bases and J by 1 base, with 6 bases between the two germline ends. Per the germline V gene, CDR1 is KGHSY and CDR2 is FQNENV. The CDR3 consists of 14 residues. The CDR3 DNA reads TGTGCCAGCAGCCAATCGGCGGTTAACTATGGCTACACCTTC. Its translation: CASSQSAVNYGYTF.

The table lists this clone with a count of one. The chain combines TRBV18 with TRBJ2-1; 9 bases map to TRBD2. This CDR3 region has 15 residues. V lost 6 bases to trimming and J lost 1 base; unmatched junction nucleotides: 4. Germline values: CDR1 KGHSH, CDR2 LQKENI. The CDR3 loop is CASSPAGGSYNEQFF. The CDR3 nucleotides read TGTGCCAGCTCTCCCGCGGGAGGGTCCTACAATGAGCAGTTCTTC.

The rearrangement uses TRBV5-1 and TRBJ1-1, with TRBD1 as a possible D gene (5 bases). In germline, CDR1 is SGHRS, CDR2 YFSETQ. The CDR3 spans 15 residues. V was shortened by 7 bases and J by 8 bases, with 24 bases between the two germline ends. CDR3 coding DNA: TGCGCCAGCCGCCGGGGGGGAGGAAATCTTGCCGAAGCTTTCTTT. Residues: CASRRGGGNLAEAFF.

The J gene is TRBJ2-1, the V gene TRBV4-2; D tentatively reads TRBD1 or TRBD2 (5 bases each). The V end lost 1 base, the J end lost 12 bases, and 16 bases lay between the germline ends. In germline, CDR1 is LGHNA, CDR2 YNFKEQ. CDR3 length: 14 amino acids. Here the CDR3 DNA reads TGTGCCAGCAGCCAAGGAGGGCGGCAGGGTGTGCAGTTCTTC. The encoded protein is CASSQGGRQGVQFF.

The chain carries TRBV28 and TRBJ2-7, with D unresolved. The CDR3 extends over 14 amino acids. CDR1 and CDR2 (germline): MDHEN, SYDVKM. Trimming stripped 11 bases from V and 2 bases from J, with 19 bases between. CDR3 nucleotides: TGTGCCGCAAGGCGTTCATCGCGTCCCTACGAGCAGTACTTC. It is translated as CAARRSSRPYEQYF.

This chain links TRBV5-4 with TRBJ2-3; no reliable D call. CDR1 and CDR2 from the germline V gene are SGHNT and YYREEE (reference sequence). Trimming shortened V by 3 bases and J by 1 base, and 6 bases separated the two germline ends. The length of the CDR3 is 13 residues. As DNA, the CDR3 is TGTGCCAGCAGCTCTATAGGCACAGATACGCAGTATTTT. Translating gives CASSSIGTDTQYF.

The chain recombines TRBV5-4 with TRBJ2-2; possibly TRBD1 for D (8 bases). CDR1 and CDR2 from the germline V gene are SGHNT and YYREEE (reference sequence). V shed 5 bases and J shed 5 bases, with 19 bases lying between them. The CDR3 extends over 16 amino acids. The CDR3 sequence is CASSQGASGETGELFF. Here the CDR3 DNA reads TGTGCCAGCAGTCAGGGGGCCAGCGGGGAGACCGGGGAGCTGTTTTTT. Complete variable domain (other parts from reference TRBV5-4 and TRBJ2-2): ETGVTQSPTHLIKTRGQQVTLRCSSQSGHNTVSWYQQALGQGPQFIFQYYREEENGRGNFPPRFSGLQFPNYSSELNVNALELDDSALYLCASSQGASGETGELFFGEGSRLTVL.